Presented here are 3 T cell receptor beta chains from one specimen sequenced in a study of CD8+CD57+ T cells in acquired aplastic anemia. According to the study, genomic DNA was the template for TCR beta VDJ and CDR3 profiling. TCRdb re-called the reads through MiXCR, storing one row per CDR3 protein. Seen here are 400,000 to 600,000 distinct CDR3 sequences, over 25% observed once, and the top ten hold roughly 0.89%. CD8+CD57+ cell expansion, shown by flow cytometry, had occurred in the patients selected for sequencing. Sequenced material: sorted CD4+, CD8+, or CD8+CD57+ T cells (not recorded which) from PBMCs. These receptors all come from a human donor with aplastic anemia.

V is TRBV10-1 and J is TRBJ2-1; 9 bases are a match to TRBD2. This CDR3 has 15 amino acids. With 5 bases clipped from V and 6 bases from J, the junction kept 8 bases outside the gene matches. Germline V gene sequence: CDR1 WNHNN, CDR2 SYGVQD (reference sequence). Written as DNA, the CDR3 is TGCGCCAGCAGTCCTAGCGGGGTCCTGGGCAATGAGCAGTTCTTC. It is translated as CASSPSGVLGNEQFF.

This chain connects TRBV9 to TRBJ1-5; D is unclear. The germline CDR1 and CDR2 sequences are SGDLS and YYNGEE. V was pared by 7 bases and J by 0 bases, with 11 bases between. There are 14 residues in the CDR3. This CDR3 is CASGGLYSNQPQHF. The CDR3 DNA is TGTGCCAGCGGAGGACTTTATAGCAATCAGCCCCAGCATTTT.

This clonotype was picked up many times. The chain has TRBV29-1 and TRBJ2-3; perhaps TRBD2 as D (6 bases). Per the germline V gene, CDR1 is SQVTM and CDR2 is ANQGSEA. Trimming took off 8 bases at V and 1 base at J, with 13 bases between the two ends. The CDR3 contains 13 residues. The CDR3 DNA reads TGCAGCTTAGCCAGGGAGGGCACAGATACGCAGTATTTT. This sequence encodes CSLAREGTDTQYF.